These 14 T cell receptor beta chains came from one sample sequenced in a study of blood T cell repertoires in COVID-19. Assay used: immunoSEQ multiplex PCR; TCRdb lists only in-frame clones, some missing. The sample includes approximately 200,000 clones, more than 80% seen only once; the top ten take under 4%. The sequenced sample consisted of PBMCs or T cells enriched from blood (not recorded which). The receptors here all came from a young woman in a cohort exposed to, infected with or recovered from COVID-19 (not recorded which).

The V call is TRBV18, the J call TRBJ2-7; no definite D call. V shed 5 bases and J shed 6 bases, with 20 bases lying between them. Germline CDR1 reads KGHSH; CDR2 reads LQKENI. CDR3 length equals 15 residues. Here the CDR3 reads CASSGRSPDTGEQYF. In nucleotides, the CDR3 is TGTGCCAGCTCAGGTCGGTCTCCCGATACGGGCGAGCAGTACTTC.

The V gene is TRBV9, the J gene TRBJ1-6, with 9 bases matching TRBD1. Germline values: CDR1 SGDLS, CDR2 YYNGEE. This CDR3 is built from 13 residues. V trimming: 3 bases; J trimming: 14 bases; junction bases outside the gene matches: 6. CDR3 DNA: TGTGCCAGCAGCGAAACAGGGGGCTTGGCCCTCCACTTT. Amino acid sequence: CASSETGGLALHF. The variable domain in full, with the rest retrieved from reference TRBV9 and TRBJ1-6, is DSGVTQTPKHLITATGQRVTLRCSPRSGDLSVYWYQQSLDQGLQFLIQYYNGEERAKGNILERFSAQQFPDLHSELNLSSLELGDSALYFCASSETGGLALHFGNGTRLTVT.

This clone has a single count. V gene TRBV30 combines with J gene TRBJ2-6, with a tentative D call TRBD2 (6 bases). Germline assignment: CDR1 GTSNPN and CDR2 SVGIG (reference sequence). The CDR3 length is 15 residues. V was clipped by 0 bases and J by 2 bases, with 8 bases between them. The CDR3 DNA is TGTGCCTGGAGTGTGTGGGGGGCTGGGGCCAACGTCCTGACTTTC. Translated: CAWSVWGAGANVLTF.

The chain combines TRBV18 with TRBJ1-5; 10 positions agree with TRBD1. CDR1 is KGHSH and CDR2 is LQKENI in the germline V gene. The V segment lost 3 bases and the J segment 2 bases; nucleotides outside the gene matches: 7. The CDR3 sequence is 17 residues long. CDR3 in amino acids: CASSPVGTGAGNQPQHF. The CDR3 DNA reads TGTGCCAGCTCACCGGTCGGGACAGGGGCGGGCAATCAGCCCCAGCATTTT. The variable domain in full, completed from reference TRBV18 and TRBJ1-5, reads NAGVMQNPRHLVRRRGQEARLRCSPMKGHSHVYWYRQLPEEGLKFMVYLQKENIIDESGMPKERFSAEFPKEGPSILRIQQVVRGDSAAYFCASSPVGTGAGNQPQHFGDGTRLSIL.

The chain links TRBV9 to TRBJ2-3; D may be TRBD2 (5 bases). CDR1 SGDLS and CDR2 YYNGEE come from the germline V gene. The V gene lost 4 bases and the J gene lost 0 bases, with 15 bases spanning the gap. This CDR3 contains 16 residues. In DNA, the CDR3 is TGTGCCAGCAGCCTAGCCTCTACGTCTAGCACAGATACGCAGTATTTT. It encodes CASSLASTSSTDTQYF.

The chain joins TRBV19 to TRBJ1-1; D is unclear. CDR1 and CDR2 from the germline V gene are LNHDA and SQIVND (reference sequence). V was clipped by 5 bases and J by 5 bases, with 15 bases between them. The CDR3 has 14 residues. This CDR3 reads CASSLGRGGTEAFF. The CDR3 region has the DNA TGTGCCAGTAGTCTCGGACGGGGTGGAACTGAAGCTTTCTTT.

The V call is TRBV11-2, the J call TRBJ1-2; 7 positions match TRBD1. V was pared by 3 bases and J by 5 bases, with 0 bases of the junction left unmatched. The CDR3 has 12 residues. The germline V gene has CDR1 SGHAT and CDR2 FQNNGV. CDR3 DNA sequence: TGTGCCAGCAGCTTGGGACAGTATGGCTACACCTTC. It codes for CASSLGQYGYTF.

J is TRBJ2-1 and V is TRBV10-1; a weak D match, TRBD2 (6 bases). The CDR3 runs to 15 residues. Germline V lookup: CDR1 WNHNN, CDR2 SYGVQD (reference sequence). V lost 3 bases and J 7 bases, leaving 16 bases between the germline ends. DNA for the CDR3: TGCGCCAGCAGTGAACCCCGGGCGGGGAATAATGAGCAGTTCTTC. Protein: CASSEPRAGNNEQFF.

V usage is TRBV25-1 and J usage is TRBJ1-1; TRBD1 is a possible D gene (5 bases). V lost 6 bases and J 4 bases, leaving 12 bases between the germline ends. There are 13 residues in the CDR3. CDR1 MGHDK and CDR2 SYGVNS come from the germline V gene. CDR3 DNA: TGTGCCAGCAGCGACTTAGGGGCCACTGAAGCTTTCTTT. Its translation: CASSDLGATEAFF.

The chain's CDR3 is CASSQDREKQFF. CDR3 in DNA: TGTGCCAGCAGCCAAGATCGAGAAAAGCAGTTCTTC. This sequence joins TRBV4-2 and TRBJ2-1; D unresolved. The CDR3 has 12 amino acids. Trimming pared 0 bases from V and 11 bases from J, leaving 8 bases between. Germline CDR1 and CDR2: LGHNA and YNFKEQ.

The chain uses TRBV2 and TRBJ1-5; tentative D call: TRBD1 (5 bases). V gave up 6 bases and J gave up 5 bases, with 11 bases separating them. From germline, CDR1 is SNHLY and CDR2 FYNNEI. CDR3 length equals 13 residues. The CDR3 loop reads CASSTGGDQPQHF. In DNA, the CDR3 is TGTGCCAGCAGCACAGGTGGTGATCAGCCCCAGCATTTT.

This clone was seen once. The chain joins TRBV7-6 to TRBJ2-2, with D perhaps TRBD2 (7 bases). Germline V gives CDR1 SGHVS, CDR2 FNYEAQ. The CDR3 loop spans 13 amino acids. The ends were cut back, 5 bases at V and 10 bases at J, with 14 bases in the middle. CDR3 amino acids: CASSPRGTKELFF. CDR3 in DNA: TGTGCCAGCAGCCCGCGGGGGACAAAGGAGCTGTTTTTT. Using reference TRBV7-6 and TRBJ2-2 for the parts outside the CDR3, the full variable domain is GAGVSQSPRYKVTKRGQDVALRCDPISGHVSLYWYRQALGQGPEFLTYFNYEAQQDKSGLPNDRFSAERPEGSISTLTIQRTEQRDSAMYRCASSPRGTKELFFGEGSRLTVL.

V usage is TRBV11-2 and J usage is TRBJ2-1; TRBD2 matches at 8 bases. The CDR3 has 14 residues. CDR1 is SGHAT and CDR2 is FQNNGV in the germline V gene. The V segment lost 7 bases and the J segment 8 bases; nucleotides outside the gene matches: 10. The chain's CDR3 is CASTVAGQKDEQFF. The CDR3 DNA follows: TGTGCCAGCACCGTAGCGGGGCAGAAGGATGAGCAGTTCTTC.

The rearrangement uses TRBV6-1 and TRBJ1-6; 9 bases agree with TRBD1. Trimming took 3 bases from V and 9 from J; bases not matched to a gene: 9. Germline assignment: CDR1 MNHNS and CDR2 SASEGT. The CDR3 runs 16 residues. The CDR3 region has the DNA TGTGCCAGCAGTGATAGACTTGGACAGGGGACTTCACCCCTCCACTTT. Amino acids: CASSDRLGQGTSPLHF.